This TCR beta chain was sequenced during a study of blood T cell repertoires in COVID-19. On the study more broadly: The United States, Italy and Spain supplied acute and convalescent COVID-19 samples.

The repertoire was sequenced with immunoSEQ multiplex PCR; TCRdb's copy has only in-frame clones and lacks some. The repertoire holds 70,000 to 75,000 clones, with 70% to 80% as singletons. Trimming removed 2 bases at V and 0 bases at J, with 5 bases between. CDR3 size: 13 residues. Germline lookup yields CDR1 SGDLS and CDR2 YYNGEE. Sequenced sample: peripheral blood. The chain recombines TRBV9 with TRBJ2-5; D call uncertain. This TCR derives from a man in his fifties or sixties with active or convalescent COVID-19. The CDR3 bases are TGTGCCAGCAGCGTCAGGTACCAAGAGACCCAGTACTTC. Translation: CASSVRYQETQYF.